A single sample gave rise to the 30 T cell receptor beta chains below, sequenced in a study of cytomegalovirus exposure and HLA in healthy donors. The PCR employed 60 Vbeta primers together with 13 Jbeta primers. This table comes from immunoSEQ multiplex PCR, and its TCRdb copy is limited to in-frame clones, with some not included. The table records about 140,000 clones, over 70% of them present only once. The specimen sequenced was PBMCs. The receptors derive from a man younger than 40 in good health and CMV-seronegative.

The V call is TRBV7-2, the J call TRBJ2-3; 9 bases are a match to TRBD2. Trimming at V came to 6 bases and at J to 0 bases, leaving 4 bases not matched to a gene. There are 15 residues in the CDR3. The V gene's germline CDR1 is SGHTA and CDR2 FQGNSA. CDR3 residues: CASRPTSGSTDTQYF. The DNA for the CDR3 is TGTGCCAGCAGACCTACTAGCGGGAGCACAGATACGCAGTATTTT.

The chain joins TRBV19 to TRBJ1-1; the D is unclear. The CDR3 contains 14 residues. V lost 6 bases, J lost 0 bases, and 11 bases lay in between. Germline V gene data show CDR1 as LNHDA and CDR2 as SQIVND (reference sequence). In DNA form, the CDR3 reads TGTGCCAGTAGCATCCGGGTCTTGAACACTGAAGCTTTCTTT. This translates into CASSIRVLNTEAFF.

The DNA for the CDR3 is TGTGCCAGTGGGACAGGGCACCACTACGAGCAGTACTTC. Amino acids: CASGTGHHYEQYF. The chain is built from TRBV19 and TRBJ2-7; 9 bases are a match to TRBD1. Germline values: CDR1 LNHDA, CDR2 SQIVND (reference sequence). The junction had 5 bases not matched to a gene; V was cut back by 8 bases and J by 3 bases. The CDR3 has 13 amino acids.

The V gene is TRBV25-1, the J gene TRBJ2-1; unclear D gene. Per germline, CDR1 MGHDK and CDR2 SYGVNS. CDR3 length: 12 residues. Trimming took 5 bases from V and 8 from J, leaving 10 bases between them. CDR3 loop: CASSILGDEQFF. As DNA, the CDR3 is TGTGCCAGCAGTATCCTAGGAGATGAGCAGTTCTTC.

This clone was seen more than once but under ten times. This chain links TRBV7-8 with TRBJ2-5; possible D gene TRBD2, 6 bases. CDR3 length: 15 residues. The V gene lost 5 bases and the J gene lost 1 base, with 14 bases spanning the gap. Germline lookup yields CDR1 SGHVS and CDR2 FQNEAQ. CDR3 region: CASSRLGTAQETQYF. DNA of the CDR3: TGTGCCAGCAGCCGCCTCGGGACTGCCCAAGAGACCCAGTACTTC. Supplemented by reference TRBV7-8 and TRBJ2-5, the full variable domain reads GAGVSQSPRYKVAKRGQDVALRCDPISGHVSLFWYQQALGQGPEFLTYFQNEAQLDKSGLPSDRFFAERPEGSVSTLKIQRTQQEDSAVYLCASSRLGTAQETQYFGPGTRLLVL.

This clone was counted only a few times. The rearrangement uses TRBV5-1 and TRBJ1-5; D might be TRBD1 (6 bases). Germline V gives CDR1 SGHRS, CDR2 YFSETQ. This CDR3 spans 13 amino acids. Trimming took off 2 bases at V and 9 bases at J, with 12 bases between the two ends. The CDR3 nucleotides are TGCGCCAGCAGCTTCGAGGACAGCGGGCCCCAGCATTTT. As protein: CASSFEDSGPQHF.

This chain uses TRBV19 with TRBJ2-3, with D maybe TRBD2 (7 bases). This CDR3 contains 15 residues. Per germline, CDR1 LNHDA and CDR2 SQIVND (reference sequence). Between the trimmed V and J ends, which lost 6 bases and 0 bases, there was a span of 13 bases. The CDR3 is CASSKGGTSTDTQYF. The CDR3 coding sequence is TGTGCCAGTAGCAAGGGGGGGACTAGCACAGATACGCAGTATTTT.

In its sample, this clone was seen once. The chain uses TRBV19 and TRBJ1-5, with 8 bases identical to TRBD1. Trimming took 9 bases from V and 0 from J; bases not matched to a gene: 16. Per germline, CDR1 LNHDA and CDR2 SQIVND (reference sequence). The CDR3 totals 18 residues. CDR3 bases: TGTGCCAGCCGCATCCTCGGGACAGGCGGGTATAGCAATCAGCCCCAGCATTTT. It encodes CASRILGTGGYSNQPQHF.

On this clone: At the DNA level, this CDR3 is encoded by other sequences in the same sample as well. The J gene is TRBJ1-5, the V gene TRBV7-2; TRBD1 might be the D (6 bases). V lost 5 bases and J lost 4, with 9 bases in between. CDR1 is SGHTA, CDR2 FQGNSA, per germline. This CDR3 is 13 amino acids long. CDR3 loop: CASSLTGNQPQHF. CDR3 DNA: TGTGCCAGCAGCCTTACAGGGAATCAGCCCCAGCATTTT.

This clone was found a few times. The V call is TRBV6-6, the J call TRBJ1-1, with 9 bases identical to TRBD1. V trimming: 5 bases; J trimming: 2 bases; junction bases outside the gene matches: 3. Germline CDR1 MNHNY, CDR2 SVGAGI (reference sequence). The CDR3 runs 14 residues. CDR3 nucleotides: TGTGCCAGCAGTACGGGACAGGGTAACACTGAAGCTTTCTTT. Translated: CASSTGQGNTEAFF.

The gene calls are TRBV27 and TRBJ1-2, with D possibly TRBD1 on 5 matching bases. Germline V CDR1 and CDR2: MNHEY, SMNVEV (reference sequence). The CDR3 contains 14 residues. Trimming stripped 6 bases from V and 6 bases from J, with 17 bases between. In DNA, the CDR3 is TGTGCCAGCAGCGGACCCCAGGGAACTGATGGCTACACCTTC. Translated, it gives CASSGPQGTDGYTF.

This chain connects TRBV10-1 to TRBJ2-1; TRBD2 aligns across 8 bases. Germline V gives CDR1 WNHNN, CDR2 SYGVQD (reference sequence). V lost 5 bases, J lost 4 bases, and 13 bases stayed unmatched. The length of the CDR3 is 17 residues. The CDR3 region is CASSSGRSGLTYNEQFF. The CDR3 DNA reads TGCGCCAGCAGTAGCGGGAGATCGGGACTCACATACAATGAGCAGTTCTTC.

The genes are TRBV6-6 and TRBJ2-5; 10 bases line up with TRBD2. This CDR3 has 15 amino acids. Germline trimming cut 5 bases from V and 5 bases from J; bases unmatched to any gene: 8. Germline lookup yields CDR1 MNHNY and CDR2 SVGAGI (reference sequence). In DNA form, the CDR3 reads TGTGCCAGCAGTCGGACTAGCGGAGGCAGGGAGACCCAGTACTTC. Protein sequence: CASSRTSGGRETQYF.

The chain combines TRBV19 with TRBJ2-5; 14 positions agree with TRBD2. The germline V gene encodes CDR1 LNHDA and CDR2 SQIVND (reference sequence). The CDR3 has 15 amino acids. V lost 6 bases to trimming and J lost 4 bases; unmatched junction nucleotides: 4. The CDR3: CASRGLAGVVETQYF. Written as DNA, the CDR3 is TGTGCCAGTAGGGGACTAGCGGGAGTGGTAGAGACCCAGTACTTC.

The rearrangement uses TRBV7-2 and TRBJ2-2; D call uncertain. Germline CDR1 reads SGHTA; CDR2 reads FQGNSA. CDR3 length equals 13 residues. Trimming pared 5 bases from V and 8 bases from J, leaving 12 bases between. CDR3 amino acids: CASSPYLEGELFF. The DNA of the CDR3 is TGTGCCAGCAGCCCCTACCTGGAGGGGGAGCTGTTTTTT.

The chain is built from TRBV6-5 and TRBJ2-7; 9 nucleotides match TRBD2. Germline V lookup: CDR1 MNHEY, CDR2 SVGAGI. V dropped 2 bases and J dropped 12; count of bases not matched to a gene: 8. The CDR3 runs to 13 residues. DNA for the CDR3: TGTGCCAGCAGTTACGGCGGGGGGGGGCCGGGGTACTTC. Amino acid sequence: CASSYGGGGPGYF.

The chain couples TRBV18 to TRBJ2-1; D is ambiguous. The CDR3 covers 13 residues. Germline V gives CDR1 KGHSH, CDR2 LQKENI. Trimming removed 2 bases at V and 6 bases at J, with 8 bases between. The CDR3 region has the DNA TGTGCCAGCTCACCATCGACTCCCAATGAGCAGTTCTTC. It specifies CASSPSTPNEQFF. Together with reference TRBV18 and TRBJ2-1, the CDR3 gives the full variable domain: NAGVMQNPRHLVRRRGQEARLRCSPMKGHSHVYWYRQLPEEGLKFMVYLQKENIIDESGMPKERFSAEFPKEGPSILRIQQVVRGDSAAYFCASSPSTPNEQFFGPGTRLTVL.

This clone was seen once. The rearrangement joins TRBV28 to TRBJ2-1; 7 nucleotides match TRBD2. This CDR3 spans 16 amino acids. Germline V gene data show CDR1 as MDHEN and CDR2 as SYDVKM. V lost 3 bases to trimming and J lost 8 bases; unmatched junction nucleotides: 13. The CDR3 here is CASSFDRTRPYDEQFF. The CDR3 DNA reads TGTGCCAGCAGTTTCGATCGGACTAGACCGTACGATGAGCAGTTCTTC.

This clone showed up just a few times. The rearrangement joins TRBV28 to TRBJ2-3; 7 nucleotides agree with TRBD1. Trimming at V came to 5 bases and at J to 5 bases, leaving 7 bases not matched to a gene. CDR1 is MDHEN, CDR2 SYDVKM, per germline. The CDR3 totals 14 residues. The DNA for the CDR3 is TGTGCCAGCAGTCCCCCGGCAGGGGGAGATACGCAGTATTTT. Amino acid sequence: CASSPPAGGDTQYF.

The chain recombines TRBV29-1 with TRBJ2-5; 7 bases are a match to TRBD1. The junction had 11 bases not matched to a gene; V was cut back by 8 bases and J by 5 bases. Germline loops: CDR1 SQVTM, CDR2 ANQGSEA. This CDR3 is built from 13 residues. The CDR3, as DNA: TGCAGCTTAGGGACAGTCCAGGGGGAGACCCAGTACTTC. It translates to CSLGTVQGETQYF.

V is TRBV30 and J is TRBJ2-7; no definite D call. The CDR3 spans 13 residues. V was pared by 0 bases and J by 6 bases, with 12 bases between. CDR1 GTSNPN and CDR2 SVGIG come from the germline V gene (reference sequence). The CDR3 here is CAWSVSTTSEQYF. DNA of the CDR3: TGTGCCTGGAGTGTAAGCACTACCTCCGAGCAGTACTTC.

This clone showed up just a few times. This chain links TRBV6-5 with TRBJ1-5; D ambiguous. Germline CDR1 is MNHEY and CDR2 is SVGAGI. CDR3 length equals 13 residues. The germline V and J ends were trimmed by 8 bases and 4 bases, with 12 bases remaining between them. In nucleotides, the CDR3 is TGTGCCAGCCAATGGGAGGGTAATCAGCCCCAGCATTTT. It encodes CASQWEGNQPQHF.

The chain combines TRBV28 with TRBJ2-5; D unclear. Trimming took 5 bases from V and 9 from J, leaving 16 bases between them. Germline values: CDR1 MDHEN, CDR2 SYDVKM. This CDR3 has 13 amino acids. CDR3 protein: CASSALPPRAQYF. CDR3 sequence (DNA): TGTGCCAGCAGTGCACTCCCCCCTCGGGCCCAGTACTTC. The variable domain in full, with the rest retrieved from reference TRBV28 and TRBJ2-5, is DVKVTQSSRYLVKRTGEKVFLECVQDMDHENMFWYRQDPGLGLRLIYFSYDVKMKEKGDIPEGYSVSREKKERFSLILESASTNQTSMYLCASSALPPRAQYFGPGTRLLVL.

The V call is TRBV18, the J call TRBJ1-1; D unresolved. Trimming cost V 1 base and J 5 bases, with 11 bases left between them. Germline V lookup: CDR1 KGHSH, CDR2 LQKENI. This CDR3 is 14 amino acids long. This CDR3 reads CASSPRFVRTEAFF. As DNA, the CDR3 is TGTGCCAGCTCACCACGGTTCGTGAGAACTGAAGCTTTCTTT.

The chain recombines TRBV4-3 with TRBJ2-3; a weak D match, TRBD2 (6 bases). Germline V gene data show CDR1 as LGHNA and CDR2 as YSLEER. The CDR3 contains 13 residues. V lost 3 bases and J lost 4, with 8 bases in between. Here the CDR3 DNA reads TGCGCCAGCAGCCAGGGGACTTCAGATACGCAGTATTTT. It yields the protein CASSQGTSDTQYF.

This sequence joins TRBV7-9 and TRBJ2-3, with 11 bases identical to TRBD2. The germline CDR1 and CDR2 sequences are SEHNR and FQNEAQ (reference sequence). This CDR3 spans 15 amino acids. The V and J ends lost 7 bases and 2 bases, in that order; junction bases with no gene match: 5. The CDR3 DNA reads TGTGCCAGCACCACGGGACTAGCGGCCACAGATACGCAGTATTTT. Protein: CASTTGLAATDTQYF.

V and J are TRBV30 and TRBJ2-5; 8 bases agree with TRBD1. The CDR3 is 13 amino acids. The trim removed 4 bases at V and 5 bases at J, leaving 6 bases unmatched. Germline CDR1 reads GTSNPN; CDR2 reads SVGIG (reference sequence). The CDR3: CAWTRQGLETQYF. The DNA of the CDR3 is TGTGCCTGGACTCGACAGGGGTTGGAGACCCAGTACTTC.

This sequence joins TRBV5-1 and TRBJ2-7; TRBD1 matches at 8 bases. CDR3 length: 15 residues. Germline-derived CDR1 and CDR2 are SGHRS and YFSETQ. The V and J ends lost 0 bases and 4 bases, in that order; junction bases with no gene match: 6. DNA for the CDR3: TGCGCCAGCAGCTTGGGGCACCAGGGGGCGTACGAGCAGTACTTC. Protein sequence: CASSLGHQGAYEQYF.

The gene calls are TRBV28 and TRBJ2-7; 7 bases map to TRBD1. Germline loops: CDR1 MDHEN, CDR2 SYDVKM. V was pared by 7 bases and J by 2 bases, with 5 bases of the junction left unmatched. The CDR3 runs to 13 residues. The CDR3 DNA reads as TGTGCCAGCATTTCGGGACAGACCTACGAGCAGTACTTC. Its translation: CASISGQTYEQYF.

The chain links TRBV5-1 to TRBJ1-2; the D gene is possibly TRBD1 (6 bases). The CDR3 sequence is 14 residues long. Trimming left V 9 bases short and J 8 bases short, with 23 bases between. Germline CDR1 is SGHRS and CDR2 is YFSETQ. CDR3 sequence reads: CATRSGAGYQGYTF. The CDR3 region has the DNA TGCGCCACCCGCTCAGGGGCAGGGTATCAGGGCTACACCTTC.